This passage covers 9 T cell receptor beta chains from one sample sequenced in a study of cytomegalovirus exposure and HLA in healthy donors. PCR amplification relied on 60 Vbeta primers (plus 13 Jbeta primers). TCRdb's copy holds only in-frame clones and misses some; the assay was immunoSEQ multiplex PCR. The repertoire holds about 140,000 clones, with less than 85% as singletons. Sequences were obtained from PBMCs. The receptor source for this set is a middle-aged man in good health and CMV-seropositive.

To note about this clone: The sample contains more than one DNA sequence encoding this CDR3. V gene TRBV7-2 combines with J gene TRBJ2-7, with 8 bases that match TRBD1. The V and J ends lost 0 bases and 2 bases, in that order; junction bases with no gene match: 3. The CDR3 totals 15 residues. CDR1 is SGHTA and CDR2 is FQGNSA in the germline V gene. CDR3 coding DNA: TGTGCCAGCAGCTTAGCTCCACAGGGGGCCTACGAGCAGTACTTC. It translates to CASSLAPQGAYEQYF.

The CDR3 loop is CASTLAGGRTDTQYF. The CDR3 DNA is TGTGCCAGCACCCTAGCGGGGGGGCGGACAGATACGCAGTATTTT. This chain uses TRBV6-6 with TRBJ2-3; 12 bases agree with TRBD2. This CDR3 spans 15 amino acids. Unmatched junction bases numbered 5, after V lost 7 bases and J lost 3 bases. In germline, CDR1 is MNHNY, CDR2 SVGAGI (reference sequence).

The CDR3 loop is CASSWGQPLDGYTF. In nucleotides, the CDR3 is TGCGCCAGCAGCTGGGGACAGCCTTTGGATGGCTACACCTTC. The rearrangement links TRBV5-1 to TRBJ1-2; 7 bases match TRBD1. CDR3 size: 14 residues. Germline lookup yields CDR1 SGHRS and CDR2 YFSETQ. After removal of 3 bases from V and 6 bases from J, the junction contained 8 bases not matched to a gene.

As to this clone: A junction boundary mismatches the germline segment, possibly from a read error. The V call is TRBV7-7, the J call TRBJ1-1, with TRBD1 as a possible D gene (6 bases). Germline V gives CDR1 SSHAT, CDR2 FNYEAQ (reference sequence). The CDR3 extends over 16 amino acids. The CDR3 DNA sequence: TGTGCTAGCAGCTTAAAGGTCAGGGACATGAACACTGAAGCTTTCTTT. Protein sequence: CASSLKVRDMNTEAFF.

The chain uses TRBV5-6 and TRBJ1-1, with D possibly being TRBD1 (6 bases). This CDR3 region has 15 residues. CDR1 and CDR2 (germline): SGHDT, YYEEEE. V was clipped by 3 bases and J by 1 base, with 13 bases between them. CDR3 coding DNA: TGTGCCAGCAGCTCTCAGGGGTGGCGGAACACTGAAGCTTTCTTT. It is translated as CASSSQGWRNTEAFF. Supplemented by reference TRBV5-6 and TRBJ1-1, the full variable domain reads DAGVTQSPTHLIKTRGQQVTLRCSPKSGHDTVSWYQQALGQGPQFIFQYYEEEERQRGNFPDRFSGHQFPNYSSELNVNALLLGDSALYLCASSSQGWRNTEAFFGQGTRLTVV.

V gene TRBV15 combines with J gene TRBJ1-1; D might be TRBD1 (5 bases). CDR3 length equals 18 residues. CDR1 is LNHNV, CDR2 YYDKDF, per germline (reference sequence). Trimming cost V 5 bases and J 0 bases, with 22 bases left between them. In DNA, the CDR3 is TGTGCCACCAGCTTAAAAGGCAGGGTGGGGCCCATGAACACTGAAGCTTTCTTT. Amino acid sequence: CATSLKGRVGPMNTEAFF.

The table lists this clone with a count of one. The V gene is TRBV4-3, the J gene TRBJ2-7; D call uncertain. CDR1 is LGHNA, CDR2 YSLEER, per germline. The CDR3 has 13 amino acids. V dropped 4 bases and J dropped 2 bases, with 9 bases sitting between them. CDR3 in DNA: TGCGCCAGCAGCCTACAAGTGGCCTACGAGCAGTACTTC. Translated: CASSLQVAYEQYF.

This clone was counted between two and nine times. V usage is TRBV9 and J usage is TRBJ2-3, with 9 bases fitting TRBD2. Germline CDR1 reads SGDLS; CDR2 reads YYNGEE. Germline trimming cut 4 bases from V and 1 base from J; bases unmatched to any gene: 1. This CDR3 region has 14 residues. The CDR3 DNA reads TGTGCCAGCAGCCGGACTAGCGGCACAGATACGCAGTATTTT. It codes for CASSRTSGTDTQYF.

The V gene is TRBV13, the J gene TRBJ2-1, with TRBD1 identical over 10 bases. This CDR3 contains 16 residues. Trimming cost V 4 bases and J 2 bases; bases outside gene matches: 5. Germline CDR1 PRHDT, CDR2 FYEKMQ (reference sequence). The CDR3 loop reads CASSSRQGAPYNEQFF. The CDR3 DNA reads TGTGCCAGCAGCTCCAGACAGGGGGCCCCCTACAATGAGCAGTTCTTC.